The 28 T cell receptor beta chains presented below share a single source sample, sequenced in a study of T cell changes during pregnancy in multiple sclerosis. Libraries were prepared by immunoSEQ multiplex PCR; TCRdb keeps only in-frame clonotypes and omits some of them. The sample includes over 90,000 clones, 92% of them seen just once. The specimen comprised peripheral blood, sampled after pregnancy. All receptors derive from a female donor with multiple sclerosis, enrolled in a pregnancy study.

The chain recombines TRBV18 with TRBJ2-3; D unresolved. Per germline, CDR1 KGHSH and CDR2 LQKENI. The V gene lost 3 bases and the J gene lost 6 bases, with 13 bases spanning the gap. CDR3 size: 14 residues. DNA of the CDR3: TGTGCCAGCTCACCCCTTCACAGTGGGGATACGCAGTATTTT. Its translation is CASSPLHSGDTQYF.

The gene calls are TRBV5-1 and TRBJ1-3; 8 nucleotides line up with TRBD1. Trimming cost V 0 bases and J 8 bases; bases outside gene matches: 7. This CDR3 region has 15 residues. Germline CDR1 and CDR2: SGHRS and YFSETQ. The DNA of the CDR3 is TGCGCCAGCAGCTTGGGGAGACAGGGGACACACACCATATATTTT. Its translation is CASSLGRQGTHTIYF. Combining the CDR3 with reference TRBV5-1 and TRBJ1-3 gives the whole variable domain KAGVTQTPRYLIKTRGQQVTLSCSPISGHRSVSWYQQTPGQGLQFLFEYFSETQRNKGNFPGRFSGRQFSNSRSEMNVSTLELGDSALYLCASSLGRQGTHTIYFGEGSWLTVV.

The rearrangement links TRBV19 to TRBJ2-1; TRBD1 matches at 12 bases. The CDR3 sequence is 13 residues long. The trim removed 8 bases at V and 6 bases at J, leaving 2 bases unmatched. CDR1 and CDR2 from the germline V gene are LNHDA and SQIVND (reference sequence). The CDR3 reads CASSGQGANEQFF. In DNA, the CDR3 is TGTGCCAGTTCGGGACAGGGGGCCAATGAGCAGTTCTTC.

This chain uses TRBV19 with TRBJ1-5; 7 nucleotides line up with TRBD1. With V trimmed by 6 bases and J by 4 bases, 15 bases remained unmatched. This CDR3 has 17 residues. CDR1 LNHDA and CDR2 SQIVND come from the germline V gene (reference sequence). The CDR3, as DNA: TGTGCCAGTAGCACAACAAGGGGACAGCTAATAAATCAGCCCCAGCATTTT. Its translation: CASSTTRGQLINQPQHF. The full variable domain, with the rest looked up from reference TRBV19 and TRBJ1-5, is DGGITQSPKYLFRKEGQNVTLSCEQNLNHDAMYWYRQDPGQGLRLIYYSQIVNDFQKGDIAEGYSVSREKKESFPLTVTSAQKNPTAFYLCASSTTRGQLINQPQHFGDGTRLSIL.

This clone is a singleton in its sample. J is TRBJ2-3 and V is TRBV6-1; TRBD2 aligns across 8 bases. J was trimmed by 1 base and V by 4 bases; bases with no gene match: 7. CDR3 length: 16 residues. Germline V CDR1 and CDR2: MNHNS, SASEGT. The CDR3 sequence is CASSARGGKGTDTQYF. CDR3 sequence (DNA): TGTGCCAGCAGTGCCCGGGGGGGGAAGGGCACAGATACGCAGTATTTT.

The CDR3 DNA sequence: TGCGCCAGCAGCCAAGACGAGGGGAGGGAGACCCAGTACTTC. This translates into CASSQDEGRETQYF. The V and J genes are TRBV4-1 and TRBJ2-5, with D possibly being TRBD2 (6 bases). Germline lookup yields CDR1 MGHRA and CDR2 YSYEKL. The CDR3 length is 14 residues. V lost 0 bases, J lost 5 bases, and 10 bases lay in between.

This rearrangement joins TRBV28 to TRBJ2-7; TRBD1 matches 12 bases. Germline CDR1 is MDHEN and CDR2 is SYDVKM. The CDR3 extends over 16 amino acids. V was pared by 7 bases and J by 0 bases, with 7 bases of the junction left unmatched. The CDR3 nucleotides are TGTGCCAGCACCTCGGGGACAGGGGGCGGCTCCTACGAGCAGTACTTC. Translating gives CASTSGTGGGSYEQYF. The whole variable domain, remainder taken from reference TRBV28 and TRBJ2-7, is DVKVTQSSRYLVKRTGEKVFLECVQDMDHENMFWYRQDPGLGLRLIYFSYDVKMKEKGDIPEGYSVSREKKERFSLILESASTNQTSMYLCASTSGTGGGSYEQYFGPGTRLTVT.

This clone was observed once. This chain links TRBV13 with TRBJ2-7; TRBD2 agrees at 9 bases. V lost 5 bases, J lost 4 bases, and 6 bases stayed unmatched. CDR1 is PRHDT and CDR2 is FYEKMQ in the germline V gene (reference sequence). This CDR3 is 14 amino acids long. CDR3 DNA: TGTGCCAGCAGCCATAGCGGGAGATTATACGAGCAGTACTTC. Translated, it gives CASSHSGRLYEQYF.

The V gene is TRBV18, the J gene TRBJ2-1, with D possibly matching TRBD2 (5 bases). Looked up from germline, CDR1 is KGHSH and CDR2 is LQKENI. Trimming left V 5 bases short and J 5 bases short, with 13 bases between. The CDR3 covers 14 residues. CDR3 bases: TGTGCCAGCTCAGACGGGATCAGGAACAATGAGCAGTTCTTC. Translating it yields CASSDGIRNNEQFF.

In its sample, this clone was seen once. The rearrangement uses TRBV27 and TRBJ2-6; D is undetermined. CDR1 is MNHEY and CDR2 is SMNVEV in the germline V gene (reference sequence). This CDR3 comprises 15 residues. Trimming removed 5 bases at V and 0 bases at J, with 8 bases between. CDR3 sequence reads: CASSSISSGANVLTF. The CDR3 DNA sequence: TGTGCCAGCAGTAGCATAAGCTCTGGGGCCAACGTCCTGACTTTC. Based on the CDR3 plus reference TRBV27 and TRBJ2-6, the full variable domain is EAQVTQNPRYLITVTGKKLTVTCSQNMNHEYMSWYRQDPGLGLRQIYYSMNVEVTDKGDVPEGYKVSRKEKRNFPLILESPSPNQTSLYFCASSSISSGANVLTFGAGSRLTVL.

Turning to this clone: A much larger clone is a single base away; this may be a read error. The sample holds other DNA sequences that translate to the same CDR3. V gene TRBV5-1 combines with J gene TRBJ2-5, with TRBD1 as a possible D gene (5 bases). From germline, CDR1 is SGHRS and CDR2 YFSETQ. The V and J ends lost 0 bases and 1 base respectively, with 7 bases between them. The CDR3 loop spans 14 amino acids. CDR3 sequence: CASSLGQTQETQYF. CDR3 nucleotide sequence: TGCGCCAGCAGCTTGGGACAGACCCAAGAGACCCAGTACTTC.

The chain combines TRBV7-2 with TRBJ2-5; TRBD2 matches 8 bases. Germline assignment: CDR1 SGHTA and CDR2 FQGNSA. V shed 5 bases, J shed 5 bases, and the junction held 7 bases outside the gene matches. The CDR3 contains 14 residues. CDR3 DNA sequence: TGTGCCAGCAGCGGTGGACTAGCCCGGGAGACCCAGTACTTC. It specifies CASSGGLARETQYF.

This chain uses TRBV19 with TRBJ2-7, with 7 positions matching TRBD1. J lost 3 bases, V lost 5 bases, and 7 bases had no gene match. The germline CDR1 and CDR2 sequences are LNHDA and SQIVND (reference sequence). This CDR3 spans 14 amino acids. The CDR3 coding sequence is TGTGCCAGTAGTGGTGGGACAGCCTACTACGAGCAGTACTTC. Protein: CASSGGTAYYEQYF.

The rearrangement joins TRBV5-1 to TRBJ1-1; no reliable D call. The CDR3 extends over 13 amino acids. Trimming took 4 bases from V and 6 from J, leaving 13 bases between them. Germline CDR1 and CDR2: SGHRS and YFSETQ. CDR3 sequence: CASSLQLGAEAFF. CDR3 nucleotides: TGCGCCAGCAGCCTCCAACTCGGGGCTGAAGCTTTCTTT. Using reference TRBV5-1 and TRBJ1-1 for the parts outside the CDR3, the full variable domain is KAGVTQTPRYLIKTRGQQVTLSCSPISGHRSVSWYQQTPGQGLQFLFEYFSETQRNKGNFPGRFSGRQFSNSRSEMNVSTLELGDSALYLCASSLQLGAEAFFGQGTRLTVV.

J is TRBJ2-3 and V is TRBV15; 10 bases line up with TRBD2. V lost 1 base to trimming and J lost 0 bases; unmatched junction nucleotides: 16. CDR1 is LNHNV and CDR2 is YYDKDF in the germline V gene (reference sequence). CDR3 length equals 21 residues. DNA of the CDR3: TGTGCCACCAGCAGAGCTTCCCTGACACTAGCGGGACCCGCTAGCACAGATACGCAGTATTTT. It is translated as CATSRASLTLAGPASTDTQYF.

This clone was observed a single time. In nucleotides, the CDR3 is TGTGCCAGCAGCCGAGAGACCCAGTACTTC. Translated: CASSRETQYF. V usage is TRBV7-9 and J usage is TRBJ2-5, with D hard to call. Germline loops: CDR1 SEHNR, CDR2 FQNEAQ (reference sequence). V was pared by 5 bases and J by 4 bases, with 2 bases between. The CDR3 is 10 residues long.

This clone appeared a few times. This chain connects TRBV2 to TRBJ1-2, with D tentatively TRBD1 (6 bases). CDR3 length equals 15 residues. Trimming took off 1 base at V and 4 bases at J, with 13 bases between the two ends. The germline CDR1 and CDR2 sequences are SNHLY and FYNNEI. The CDR3 sequence: CASSEGADRRYGYTF. CDR3 DNA sequence: TGTGCCAGCAGTGAAGGGGCCGACAGGCGCTATGGCTACACCTTC.

The rearrangement joins TRBV7-2 to TRBJ2-3, with TRBD2 matching 8 bases. The CDR3 covers 14 residues. Unmatched junction bases numbered 5, after V lost 6 bases and J lost 3 bases. Germline CDR1 reads SGHTA; CDR2 reads FQGNSA. CDR3 amino acids: CASRAGGPTDTQYF. The CDR3 bases are TGTGCCAGCAGGGCGGGGGGCCCGACAGATACGCAGTATTTT.

The genes are TRBV27 and TRBJ2-1, with D perhaps matching TRBD2 (6 bases). Germline V lookup: CDR1 MNHEY, CDR2 SMNVEV (reference sequence). V shed 0 bases and J shed 4 bases, with 10 bases lying between them. This CDR3 is 15 amino acids long. The CDR3 DNA follows: TGTGCCAGCAGTTTATCGGGTGCGGGGTACAATGAGCAGTTCTTC. It translates to CASSLSGAGYNEQFF.

The CDR3 DNA reads as TGTGCCAGCAGCTCTCCGAGCACAGATACGCAGTATTTT. Its protein is CASSSPSTDTQYF. V gene TRBV7-9 combines with J gene TRBJ2-3; D is ambiguous. Germline values: CDR1 SEHNR, CDR2 FQNEAQ (reference sequence). V was clipped by 4 bases and J by 0 bases, with 5 bases between them. CDR3 length: 13 residues. The variable domain in full, with the rest retrieved from reference TRBV7-9 and TRBJ2-3, is DTGVSQNPRHKITKRGQNVTFRCDPISEHNRLYWYRQTLGQGPEFLTYFQNEAQLEKSRLLSDRFSAERPKGSFSTLEIQRTEQGDSAMYLCASSSPSTDTQYFGPGTRLTVL.

The chain joins TRBV21-1 to TRBJ2-5; the table's D call TRBD2 went unverified against the DNA. TRBV21-1 is deemed a pseudogene. The CDR3 sequence is 13 residues long. CDR3 sequence (DNA): TGTGCCAGCAGTGGCGGAGGGCGAGAGACCCAGTACTTC. This gives the protein CASSGGGRETQYF.

The rearrangement joins TRBV27 to TRBJ2-1, with 8 positions matching TRBD2. Trimming at V came to 6 bases and at J to 0 bases, leaving 4 bases not matched to a gene. Germline assignment: CDR1 MNHEY and CDR2 SMNVEV (reference sequence). There are 15 residues in the CDR3. The CDR3 coding sequence is TGTGCCAGCAGCCCCGGGACTAGCTCCTACAATGAGCAGTTCTTC. Residues: CASSPGTSSYNEQFF.

This chain links TRBV7-9 with TRBJ1-2; 9 positions agree with TRBD1. Germline V gene sequence: CDR1 SEHNR, CDR2 FQNEAQ (reference sequence). The V segment lost 3 bases and the J segment 3 bases; nucleotides outside the gene matches: 8. The CDR3 has 16 amino acids. Here the CDR3 DNA reads TGTGCCAGCAGCTTTACAGGGGGCCGTCTTGACTATGGCTACACCTTC. Translated: CASSFTGGRLDYGYTF. Supplemented by reference TRBV7-9 and TRBJ1-2, the full variable domain reads DTGVSQNPRHKITKRGQNVTFRCDPISEHNRLYWYRQTLGQGPEFLTYFQNEAQLEKSRLLSDRFSAERPKGSFSTLEIQRTEQGDSAMYLCASSFTGGRLDYGYTFGSGTRLTVV.

In nucleotides, the CDR3 is TGTGCCAGCAGCCACCGGACTAGCGGAATCTATGAGCAGTTCTTC. Its translation: CASSHRTSGIYEQFF. The V gene is TRBV7-6, the J gene TRBJ2-1, with 10 nucleotides matching TRBD2. J lost 8 bases, V lost 5 bases, and 9 bases had no gene match. The CDR3 totals 15 residues. Germline V gene lookup returns CDR1 SGHVS and CDR2 FNYEAQ.

This clone came up once. The genes are TRBV11-2 and TRBJ1-1; perhaps TRBD1 as D (5 bases). Germline-derived CDR1 and CDR2 are SGHAT and FQNNGV. The CDR3 sequence is 15 residues long. V was pared by 3 bases and J by 0 bases, with 11 bases between. The CDR3 DNA reads as TGTGCCAGCAGCTTGGGGGGGAAATTGAACACTGAAGCTTTCTTT. Its translation is CASSLGGKLNTEAFF.

The CDR3 sequence is CASSLSLRDRDFGYTF. In nucleotides, the CDR3 is TGTGCCAGCAGCCTTAGCTTGCGGGACAGGGATTTCGGCTACACCTTC. The chain recombines TRBV9 with TRBJ1-2, with TRBD1 identical over 9 bases. The CDR3 has 16 amino acids. The germline gives CDR1 SGDLS, CDR2 YYNGEE. Losses at the gene ends were 4 bases for V and 8 bases for J; bases not matched to a gene: 15. Supplemented by reference TRBV9 and TRBJ1-2, the full variable domain reads DSGVTQTPKHLITATGQRVTLRCSPRSGDLSVYWYQQSLDQGLQFLIQYYNGEERAKGNILERFSAQQFPDLHSELNLSSLELGDSALYFCASSLSLRDRDFGYTFGSGTRLTVV.

The CDR3 coding sequence is TGCGCCAGCAGCCCCCCGACTAGCGGGGGGGCCACAGATACGCAGTATTTT. It codes for CASSPPTSGGATDTQYF. The chain combines TRBV5-1 with TRBJ2-3, with TRBD2 matching over 14 bases. This CDR3 has 17 amino acids. V lost 4 bases and J lost 2; bases outside the gene matches: 6. Germline loops: CDR1 SGHRS, CDR2 YFSETQ.

The chain uses TRBV5-1 and TRBJ1-2; D gene unclear. The V gene's germline CDR1 is SGHRS and CDR2 YFSETQ. Trimming shortened V by 4 bases and J by 2 bases, and 9 bases separated the two germline ends. The CDR3 is made up of 13 amino acids. The CDR3: CASSPRVNYGYTF. In DNA form, the CDR3 reads TGCGCCAGCAGCCCGAGGGTAAACTATGGCTACACCTTC.